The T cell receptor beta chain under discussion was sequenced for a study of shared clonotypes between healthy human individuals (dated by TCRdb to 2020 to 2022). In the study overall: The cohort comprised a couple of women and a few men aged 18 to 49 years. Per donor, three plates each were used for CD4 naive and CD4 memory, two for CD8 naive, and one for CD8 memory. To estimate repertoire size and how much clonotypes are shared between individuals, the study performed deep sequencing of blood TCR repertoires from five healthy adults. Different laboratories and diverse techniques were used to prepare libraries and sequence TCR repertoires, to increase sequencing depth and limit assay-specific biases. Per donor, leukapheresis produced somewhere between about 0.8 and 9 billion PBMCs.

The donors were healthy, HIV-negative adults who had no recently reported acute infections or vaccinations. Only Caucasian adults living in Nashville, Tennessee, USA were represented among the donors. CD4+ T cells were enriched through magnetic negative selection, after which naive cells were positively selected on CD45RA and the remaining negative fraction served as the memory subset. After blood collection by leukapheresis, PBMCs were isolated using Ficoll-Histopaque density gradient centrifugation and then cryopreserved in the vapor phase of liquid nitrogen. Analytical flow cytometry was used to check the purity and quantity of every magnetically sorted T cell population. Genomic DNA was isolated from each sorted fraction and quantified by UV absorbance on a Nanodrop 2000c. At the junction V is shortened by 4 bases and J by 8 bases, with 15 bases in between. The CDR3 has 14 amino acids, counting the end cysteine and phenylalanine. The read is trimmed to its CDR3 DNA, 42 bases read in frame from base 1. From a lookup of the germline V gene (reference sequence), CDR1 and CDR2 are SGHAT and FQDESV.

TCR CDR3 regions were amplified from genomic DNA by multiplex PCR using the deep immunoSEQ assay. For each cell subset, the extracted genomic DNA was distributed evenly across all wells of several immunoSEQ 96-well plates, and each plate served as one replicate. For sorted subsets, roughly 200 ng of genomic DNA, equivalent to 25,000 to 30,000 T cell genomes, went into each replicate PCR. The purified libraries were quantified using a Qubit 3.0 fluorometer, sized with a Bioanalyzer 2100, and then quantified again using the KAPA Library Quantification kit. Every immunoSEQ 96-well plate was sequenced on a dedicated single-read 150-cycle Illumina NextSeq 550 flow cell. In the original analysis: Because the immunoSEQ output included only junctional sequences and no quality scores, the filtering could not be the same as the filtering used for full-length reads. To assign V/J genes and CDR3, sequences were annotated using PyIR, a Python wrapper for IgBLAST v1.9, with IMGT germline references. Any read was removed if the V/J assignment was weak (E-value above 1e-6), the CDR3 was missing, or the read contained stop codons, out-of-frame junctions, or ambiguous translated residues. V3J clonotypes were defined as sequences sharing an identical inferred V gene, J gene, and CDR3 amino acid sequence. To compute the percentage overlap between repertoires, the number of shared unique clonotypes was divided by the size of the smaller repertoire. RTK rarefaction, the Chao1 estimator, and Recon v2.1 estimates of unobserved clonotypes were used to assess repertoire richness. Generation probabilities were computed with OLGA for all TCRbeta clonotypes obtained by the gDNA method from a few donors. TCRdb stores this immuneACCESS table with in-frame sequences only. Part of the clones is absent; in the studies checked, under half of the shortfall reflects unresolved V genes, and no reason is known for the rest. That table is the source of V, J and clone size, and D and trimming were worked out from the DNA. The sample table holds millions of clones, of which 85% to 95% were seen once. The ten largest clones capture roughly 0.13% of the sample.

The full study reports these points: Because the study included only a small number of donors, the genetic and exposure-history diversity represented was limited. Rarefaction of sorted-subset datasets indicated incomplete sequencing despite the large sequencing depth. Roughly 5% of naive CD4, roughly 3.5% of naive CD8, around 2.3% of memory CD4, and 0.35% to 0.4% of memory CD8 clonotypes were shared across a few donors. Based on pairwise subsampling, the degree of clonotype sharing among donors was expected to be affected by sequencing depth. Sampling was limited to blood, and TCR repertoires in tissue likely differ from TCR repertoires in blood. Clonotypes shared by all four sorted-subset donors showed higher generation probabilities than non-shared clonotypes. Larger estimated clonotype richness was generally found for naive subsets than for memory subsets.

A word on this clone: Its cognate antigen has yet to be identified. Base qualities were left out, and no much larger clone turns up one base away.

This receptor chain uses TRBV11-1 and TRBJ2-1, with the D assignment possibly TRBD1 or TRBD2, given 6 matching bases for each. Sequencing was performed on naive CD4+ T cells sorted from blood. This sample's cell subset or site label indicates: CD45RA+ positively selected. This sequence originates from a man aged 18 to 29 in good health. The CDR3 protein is CASSSGAWQDEQFF. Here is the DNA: TGTGCCAGCAGCTCGGGGGCCTGGCAAGATGAGCAGTTCTTC.